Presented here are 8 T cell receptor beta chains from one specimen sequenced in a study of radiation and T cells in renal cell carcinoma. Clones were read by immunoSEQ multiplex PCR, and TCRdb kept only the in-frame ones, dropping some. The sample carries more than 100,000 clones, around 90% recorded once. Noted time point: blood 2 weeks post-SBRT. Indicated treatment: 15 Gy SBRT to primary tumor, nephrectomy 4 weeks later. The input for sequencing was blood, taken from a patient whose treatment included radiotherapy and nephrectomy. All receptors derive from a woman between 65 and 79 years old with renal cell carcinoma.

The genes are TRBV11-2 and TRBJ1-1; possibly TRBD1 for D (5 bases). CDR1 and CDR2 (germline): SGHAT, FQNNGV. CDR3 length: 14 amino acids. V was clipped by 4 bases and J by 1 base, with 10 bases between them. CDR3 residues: CASSSGHTNTEAFF. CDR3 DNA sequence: TGTGCCAGCAGCTCAGGACACACGAACACTGAAGCTTTCTTT.

CDR3 DNA sequence: TGTGCCAGCAGCTTCCGGGCAGGGGTCAGTAACCAAGAGACCCAGTACTTC. It is translated as CASSFRAGVSNQETQYF. This chain uses TRBV5-6 with TRBJ2-5, with D perhaps matching TRBD1 (6 bases). Germline-derived CDR1 and CDR2 are SGHDT and YYEEEE. This CDR3 has 17 residues. V was shortened by 2 bases and J by 0 bases, with 17 bases between the two germline ends.

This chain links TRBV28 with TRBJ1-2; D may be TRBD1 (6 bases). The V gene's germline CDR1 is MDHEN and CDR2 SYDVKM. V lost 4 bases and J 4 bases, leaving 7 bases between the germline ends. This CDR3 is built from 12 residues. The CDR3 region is CASSSGVYGYTF. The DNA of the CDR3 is TGTGCCAGCAGTTCAGGGGTCTATGGCTACACCTTC.

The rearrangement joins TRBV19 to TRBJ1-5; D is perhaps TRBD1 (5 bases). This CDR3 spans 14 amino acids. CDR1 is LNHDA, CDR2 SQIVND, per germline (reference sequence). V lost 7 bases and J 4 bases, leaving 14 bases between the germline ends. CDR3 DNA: TGTGCCAGTACGCCTGGGGCAGGGAATCAGCCCCAGCATTTT. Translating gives CASTPGAGNQPQHF.

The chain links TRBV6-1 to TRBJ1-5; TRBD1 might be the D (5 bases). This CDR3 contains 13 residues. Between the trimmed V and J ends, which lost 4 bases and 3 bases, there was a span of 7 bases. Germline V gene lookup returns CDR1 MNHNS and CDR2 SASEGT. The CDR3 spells CASSGQNNQPQHF. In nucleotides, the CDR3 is TGTGCCAGCAGTGGACAGAACAATCAGCCCCAGCATTTT.

The CDR3 region has the DNA TGTGCCAGTAGGGGGGCGTTTGCAACTAATGAAAAACTGTTTTTT. Translation gives CASRGAFATNEKLFF. The V call is TRBV19, the J call TRBJ1-4; tentative D call: TRBD1 (6 bases). The CDR3 is made up of 15 amino acids. Trimming took off 6 bases at V and 0 bases at J, with 11 bases between the two ends. Looked up from germline, CDR1 is LNHDA and CDR2 is SQIVND (reference sequence).

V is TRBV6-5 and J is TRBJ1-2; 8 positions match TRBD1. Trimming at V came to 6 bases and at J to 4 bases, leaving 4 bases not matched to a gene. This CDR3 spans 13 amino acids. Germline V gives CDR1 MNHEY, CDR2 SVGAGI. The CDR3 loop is CASSRQGTYGYTF. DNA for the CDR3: TGTGCCAGCAGCCGACAGGGGACCTATGGCTACACCTTC.

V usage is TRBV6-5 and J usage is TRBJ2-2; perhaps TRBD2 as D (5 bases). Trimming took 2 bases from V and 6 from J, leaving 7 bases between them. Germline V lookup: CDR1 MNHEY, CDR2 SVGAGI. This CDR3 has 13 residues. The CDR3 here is CASSYEAAGELFF. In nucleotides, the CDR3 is TGTGCCAGCAGTTACGAAGCGGCCGGGGAGCTGTTTTTT.